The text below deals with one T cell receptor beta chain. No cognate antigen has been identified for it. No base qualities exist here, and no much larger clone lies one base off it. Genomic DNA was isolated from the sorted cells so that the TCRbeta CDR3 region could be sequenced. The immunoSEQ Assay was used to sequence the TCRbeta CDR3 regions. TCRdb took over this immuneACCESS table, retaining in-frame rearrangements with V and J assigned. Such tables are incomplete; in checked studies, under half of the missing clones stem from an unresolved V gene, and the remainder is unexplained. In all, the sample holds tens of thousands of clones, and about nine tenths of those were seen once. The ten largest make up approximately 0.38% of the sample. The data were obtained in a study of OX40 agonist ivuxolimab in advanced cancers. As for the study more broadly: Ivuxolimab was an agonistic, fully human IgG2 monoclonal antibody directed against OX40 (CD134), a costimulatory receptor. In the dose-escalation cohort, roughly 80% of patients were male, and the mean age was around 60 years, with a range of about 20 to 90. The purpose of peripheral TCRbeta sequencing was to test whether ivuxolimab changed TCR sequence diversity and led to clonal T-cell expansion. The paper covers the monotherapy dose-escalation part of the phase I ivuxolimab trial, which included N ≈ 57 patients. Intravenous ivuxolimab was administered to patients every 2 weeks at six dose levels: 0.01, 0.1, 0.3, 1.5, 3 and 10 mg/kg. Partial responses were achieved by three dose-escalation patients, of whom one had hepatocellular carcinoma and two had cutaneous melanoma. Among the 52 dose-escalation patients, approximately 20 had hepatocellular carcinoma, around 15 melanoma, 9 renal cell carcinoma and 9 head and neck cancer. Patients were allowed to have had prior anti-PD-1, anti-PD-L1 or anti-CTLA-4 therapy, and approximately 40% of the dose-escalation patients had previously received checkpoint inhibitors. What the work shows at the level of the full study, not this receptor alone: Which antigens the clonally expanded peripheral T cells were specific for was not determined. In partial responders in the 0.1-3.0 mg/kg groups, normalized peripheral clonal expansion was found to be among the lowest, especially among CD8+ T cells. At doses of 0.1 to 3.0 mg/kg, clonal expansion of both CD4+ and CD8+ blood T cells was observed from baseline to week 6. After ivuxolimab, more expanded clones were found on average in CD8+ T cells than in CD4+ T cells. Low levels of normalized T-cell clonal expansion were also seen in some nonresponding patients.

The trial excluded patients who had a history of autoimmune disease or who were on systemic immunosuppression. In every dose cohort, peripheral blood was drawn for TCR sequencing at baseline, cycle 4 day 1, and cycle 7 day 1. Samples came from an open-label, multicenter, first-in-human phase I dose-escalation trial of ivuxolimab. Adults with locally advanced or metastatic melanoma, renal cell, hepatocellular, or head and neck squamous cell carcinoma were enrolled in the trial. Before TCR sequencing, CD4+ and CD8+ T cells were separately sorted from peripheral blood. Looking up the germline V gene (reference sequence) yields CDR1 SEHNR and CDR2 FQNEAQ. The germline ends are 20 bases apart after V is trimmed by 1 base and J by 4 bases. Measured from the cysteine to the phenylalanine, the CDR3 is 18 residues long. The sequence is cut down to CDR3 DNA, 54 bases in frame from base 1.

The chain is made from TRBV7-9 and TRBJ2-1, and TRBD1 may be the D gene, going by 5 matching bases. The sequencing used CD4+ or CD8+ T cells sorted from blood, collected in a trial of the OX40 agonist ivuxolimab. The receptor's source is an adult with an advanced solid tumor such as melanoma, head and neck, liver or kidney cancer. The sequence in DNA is TGTGCCAGCAGCTTAGTGGGGTGGCCAGGGCAAAAGTACAATGAGCAGTTCTTC. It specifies CASSLVGWPGQKYNEQFF.